A single sample gave rise to the 25 T cell receptor beta chains below, sequenced in a study of immune cell composition in non-small cell lung cancer. Libraries were prepared by immunoSEQ multiplex PCR; TCRdb keeps only in-frame clonotypes and omits some of them. The sample yields roughly 11,000 clones, around 65% seen once. Specimen: lung tumor tissue. The receptors here all came from a human donor with non-small cell lung cancer.

The J gene is TRBJ1-5, the V gene TRBV4-2; no reliable D call. This CDR3 region has 13 residues. CDR1 and CDR2 (germline): LGHNA, YNFKEQ. Trimming removed 5 bases from V and 11 bases from J, with 16 bases in between. CDR3 residues: CASSLAPERAQHF. CDR3 coding DNA: TGTGCCAGCAGCTTGGCCCCAGAACGGGCCCAGCATTTT.

The CDR3 sequence is CASSLLALSGAYNEQFF. For the CDR3, the DNA is TGTGCCAGCAGCTTACTAGCCTTATCCGGGGCCTACAATGAGCAGTTCTTC. The V gene is TRBV11-2, the J gene TRBJ2-1, with D perhaps TRBD2 (5 bases). The CDR3 has 17 residues. Germline CDR1 reads SGHAT; CDR2 reads FQNNGV. The V end lost 2 bases, the J end lost 2 bases, and 16 bases lay between the germline ends.

There are a few counts of this clone. This rearrangement joins TRBV18 to TRBJ1-2; maybe TRBD1 (6 bases). Trimming took off 3 bases at V and 5 bases at J, with 13 bases between the two ends. The CDR3 sequence is 14 residues long. Germline assignment: CDR1 KGHSH and CDR2 LQKENI. The CDR3 DNA sequence: TGTGCCAGCTCACCCCTTACAGGGAAATATGGCTACACCTTC. This sequence encodes CASSPLTGKYGYTF. Full variable domain (rest looked up from reference TRBV18 and TRBJ1-2): NAGVMQNPRHLVRRRGQEARLRCSPMKGHSHVYWYRQLPEEGLKFMVYLQKENIIDESGMPKERFSAEFPKEGPSILRIQQVVRGDSAAYFCASSPLTGKYGYTFGSGTRLTVV.

This chain links TRBV5-1 with TRBJ2-5; the match to TRBD2 covers 12 bases. Per germline, CDR1 SGHRS and CDR2 YFSETQ. This CDR3 is built from 17 residues. V lost 0 bases to trimming and J lost 1 base; unmatched junction nucleotides: 4. CDR3 residues: CASSLALAGGPQETQYF. The CDR3 nucleotides read TGCGCCAGCAGCTTGGCTCTAGCGGGAGGGCCCCAAGAGACCCAGTACTTC.

This clone was found once. This rearrangement joins TRBV27 to TRBJ1-1; possibly TRBD1 for D (6 bases). Germline CDR1 is MNHEY and CDR2 is SMNVEV (reference sequence). Trimming removed 6 bases at V and 4 bases at J, with 12 bases between. This CDR3 spans 13 amino acids. The CDR3 coding sequence is TGTGCCAGCAGACCTGGGGGGGCCACTGAAGCTTTCTTT. It specifies CASRPGGATEAFF.

The gene calls are TRBV7-8 and TRBJ2-1; 10 bases match TRBD1. V trimming: 5 bases; J trimming: 7 bases; junction bases outside the gene matches: 8. The V gene's germline CDR1 is SGHVS and CDR2 FQNEAQ. CDR3 length: 15 residues. The CDR3 loop is CASSRPGTGVNEQFF. Written as DNA, the CDR3 is TGTGCCAGCAGCCGACCCGGGACAGGGGTTAATGAGCAGTTCTTC. The full variable domain, completed using reference TRBV7-8 and TRBJ2-1, is GAGVSQSPRYKVAKRGQDVALRCDPISGHVSLFWYQQALGQGPEFLTYFQNEAQLDKSGLPSDRFFAERPEGSVSTLKIQRTQQEDSAVYLCASSRPGTGVNEQFFGPGTRLTVL.

The chain recombines TRBV30 with TRBJ2-5; no clear D. The CDR3 spans 12 residues. Trimming pared 0 bases from V and 7 bases from J, leaving 9 bases between. Germline CDR1 GTSNPN, CDR2 SVGIG (reference sequence). The CDR3 here is CAWSVTAGTQYF. The CDR3 DNA is TGTGCCTGGAGTGTAACGGCAGGGACCCAGTACTTC. Full variable domain (remainder filled in from reference TRBV30 and TRBJ2-5): SQTIHQWPATLVQPVGSPLSLECTVEGTSNPNLYWYRQAAGRGLQLLFYSVGIGQISSEVPQNLSASRPQDRQFILSSKKLLLSDSGFYLCAWSVTAGTQYFGPGTRLLVL.

This clone occurred a few times. The chain carries TRBV4-3 and TRBJ2-7, with 7 bases that match TRBD1. Germline V gene sequence: CDR1 LGHNA, CDR2 YSLEER. Trimming at V came to 0 bases and at J to 4 bases, leaving 6 bases not matched to a gene. This CDR3 region has 15 residues. The CDR3, as DNA: TGCGCCAGCAGCCAAGATGAGGGGGCAGGGTACGAGCAGTACTTC. Translation gives CASSQDEGAGYEQYF.

This chain links TRBV6-6 with TRBJ2-7; weak D call: TRBD2 (5 bases). CDR1 is MNHNY and CDR2 is SVGAGI in the germline V gene (reference sequence). The CDR3 is 12 residues long. V was pared by 6 bases and J by 3 bases, with 9 bases between. For the CDR3, the DNA is TGTGCCAGCAGAGGACTTAACTACGAGCAGTACTTC. Its translation: CASRGLNYEQYF.

The rearrangement joins TRBV11-2 to TRBJ2-3, with 7 bases that match TRBD2. The CDR3 sequence is 16 residues long. Germline CDR1 SGHAT, CDR2 FQNNGV. V gave up 5 bases and J gave up 2 bases; unmatched junction bases: 10. The CDR3 spells CASSPGTIVVTDTQYF. Written as DNA, the CDR3 is TGTGCCAGCAGCCCCGGGACTATTGTGGTCACAGATACGCAGTATTTT. The full variable domain, rest sourced from reference TRBV11-2 and TRBJ2-3, is EAGVAQSPRYKIIEKRQSVAFWCNPISGHATLYWYQQILGQGPKLLIQFQNNGVVDDSQLPKDRFSAERLKGVDSTLKIQPAKLEDSAVYLCASSPGTIVVTDTQYFGPGTRLTVL.

The rearrangement links TRBV10-3 to TRBJ2-3; 7 nucleotides agree with TRBD2. V gave up 11 bases and J gave up 1 base; unmatched junction bases: 6. Germline V CDR1 and CDR2: ENHRY, SYGVKD. The CDR3 totals 13 residues. CDR3 amino acids: CAGGRAGTDTQYF. The CDR3 nucleotides read TGTGCCGGGGGGAGGGCGGGCACAGATACGCAGTATTTT.

Comments on this clone: The junction and the germline gene differ at one end; a read error may be behind it. The J gene is TRBJ2-3, the V gene TRBV7-9; tentative D call: TRBD1 (5 bases). This CDR3 comprises 13 residues. Germline V gene data show CDR1 as SEHNR and CDR2 as FQNEAQ (reference sequence). The CDR3 protein is CASRFAGQDTQYF. In nucleotides, the CDR3 is TGTGCCAGCCGCTTCGCAGGGCAAGATACGCAGTATTTT.

The chain uses TRBV5-1 and TRBJ2-7, with D possibly matching TRBD1 (5 bases). This CDR3 has 15 residues. CDR1 and CDR2 from the germline V gene are SGHRS and YFSETQ. The V gene lost 4 bases and the J gene lost 1 base, with 15 bases spanning the gap. In DNA, the CDR3 is TGCGCCAGCAGCGCAAGACAGCCCAGGTCCTACGAGCAGTACTTC. Translated, it gives CASSARQPRSYEQYF.

This clone has a single count. V gene TRBV27 combines with J gene TRBJ2-1; 10 bases are shared with TRBD2. V shed 7 bases and J 7 bases; nucleotides not matched to a gene: 10. Per the germline V gene, CDR1 is MNHEY and CDR2 is SMNVEV (reference sequence). The CDR3 has 15 residues. CDR3 protein: CASTSLASGSNEQFF. The CDR3 nucleotides read TGTGCCAGCACCTCATTAGCTAGCGGGAGTAATGAGCAGTTCTTC.

J is TRBJ2-1 and V is TRBV12-1; TRBD1, as called in the table, went unchecked against the DNA. TRBV12-1 is an annotated pseudogene. The CDR3 consists of 16 residues. This CDR3 reads CASRKQGPSSYNEQFF. The CDR3 nucleotides are TGTGCCAGCCGCAAGCAGGGCCCGAGCTCCTACAATGAGCAGTTCTTC.

The chain links TRBV4-3 to TRBJ2-1; D may be TRBD2 (5 bases). The CDR3 covers 15 residues. Between the trimmed V and J ends, which lost 1 base and 3 bases, there was a span of 10 bases. The germline V gene encodes CDR1 LGHNA and CDR2 YSLEER. The DNA for the CDR3 is TGCGCCAGCAGCCAAGGCCCGGGGTACTACAATGAGCAGTTCTTC. It codes for CASSQGPGYYNEQFF.

The V and J genes are TRBV7-2 and TRBJ2-7; 8 bases align to TRBD2. In germline, CDR1 is SGHTA, CDR2 FQGNSA. Unmatched junction bases numbered 12, after V lost 5 bases and J lost 3 bases. The CDR3 totals 16 residues. CDR3 in amino acids: CASSPGLAESIYEQYF. The CDR3 coding sequence is TGTGCCAGCAGCCCTGGACTAGCAGAATCTATCTACGAGCAGTACTTC.

As for this clone: The CDR3 carries no conserved terminal phenylalanine or tryptophan, so it likely arises from a read error. The DNA is omitted, as the CDR3 cannot be located on it reliably, and the CDR3 follows TCRdb's listing. The chain combines TRBV5-1 with TRBJ2-3; TRBD1 is the table's D call, not checked against the DNA. Germline CDR1 is SGHRS and CDR2 is YFSETQ. The CDR3 totals 8 residues, both ends included. The chain's CDR3 is CASSLLWA.

The rearrangement links TRBV6-5 to TRBJ2-3; 10 nucleotides align to TRBD2. Germline CDR1 MNHEY, CDR2 SVGAGI. This CDR3 has 16 amino acids. The trim removed 0 bases at V and 6 bases at J, leaving 6 bases unmatched. Written as DNA, the CDR3 is TGTGCCAGCAGTTACTCGCCTAGCGGGAGTGAGGATACGCAGTATTTT. Its protein is CASSYSPSGSEDTQYF.

This chain uses TRBV4-3 with TRBJ2-7, with D unclear. The CDR3 has 15 amino acids. With 2 bases removed from V and 0 bases from J, the gap between germline ends came to 11 bases. CDR1 LGHNA and CDR2 YSLEER come from the germline V gene. The DNA of the CDR3 is TGCGCCAGCAGCCAATCCCGACGAGGCTCCTACGAGCAGTACTTC. It encodes CASSQSRRGSYEQYF.

The chain links TRBV29-1 to TRBJ1-1; no clear D gene. The germline CDR1 and CDR2 sequences are SQVTM and ANQGSEA. The V gene lost 3 bases and the J gene lost 1 base, with 9 bases spanning the gap. The CDR3 is 13 amino acids. The CDR3 protein is CSVDGISNTEAFF. The CDR3 nucleotides read TGCAGCGTTGACGGGATTTCGAACACTGAAGCTTTCTTT.

The rearrangement joins TRBV5-4 to TRBJ2-7; D perhaps matches TRBD1 (6 bases). Trimming removed 4 bases from V and 6 bases from J, with 23 bases in between. This CDR3 contains 16 residues. Germline V CDR1 and CDR2: SGHNT, YYREEE (reference sequence). Here the CDR3 DNA reads TGTGCCAGCAGCGACCACCCATCACAGGGAGTTGCCGAGCAGTACTTC. Translation gives CASSDHPSQGVAEQYF.

The genes are TRBV28 and TRBJ2-1; TRBD2 matches 11 bases. The CDR3 totals 17 residues. Germline loops: CDR1 MDHEN, CDR2 SYDVKM. J was trimmed by 1 base and V by 7 bases; bases with no gene match: 9. CDR3 nucleotide sequence: TGTGCCAGCACGGGACTAGCGGTAGAGGGTTCCTACAATGAGCAGTTCTTC. Protein product: CASTGLAVEGSYNEQFF.

The chain recombines TRBV18 with TRBJ2-3; TRBD2 matches at 12 bases. Trimming took 6 bases from V and 1 from J; bases not matched to a gene: 5. From germline, CDR1 is KGHSH and CDR2 LQKENI. This CDR3 contains 16 residues. CDR3 amino acids: CASSPGLAGGTDTQYF. In nucleotides, the CDR3 is TGTGCCAGCTCGCCGGGACTAGCGGGCGGCACAGATACGCAGTATTTT.

This rearrangement joins TRBV9 to TRBJ2-1, with 10 nucleotides matching TRBD2. Unmatched junction bases numbered 8, after V lost 0 bases and J lost 2 bases. Germline CDR1 reads SGDLS; CDR2 reads YYNGEE. The CDR3 totals 18 residues. Written as DNA, the CDR3 is TGTGCCAGCAGCGTAGGTAGCGGGAGGTTAACAGCCTACAATGAGCAGTTCTTC. Translated, it gives CASSVGSGRLTAYNEQFF.